The rows below give T cell receptor beta chains drawn from one sample of a study of shared clonotypes between healthy human individuals. Using immunoSEQ multiplex PCR, the repertoire was profiled, and TCRdb retains in-frame clones only, with some absent. The table lists some 2.1 million clones, 85% to 95% of them singletons. The sequenced sample consisted of naive CD4+ T cells sorted from blood. All receptors come from a man aged 18-30 years in good health. CDR3s include the opening cysteine and the closing phenylalanine or tryptophan. Each record gives: V gene, D gene, J gene, clone size, CDR3 protein, CDR3 DNA. A D gene is named only where the DNA matches it firmly. Where a row states a size, it is once, few, many or the class of an expanded clone; other rows omit it.

>TRBV19|TRBD1|TRBJ1-2|NA
CASSDRGRGYTF
TGTGCCAGTAGCGACAGGGGGAGAGGCTACACCTTC
>TRBV6-5|TRBD1|TRBJ1-2|NA
CASSYTIGTGYGYTF
TGTGCCAGCAGTTACACCATAGGGACAGGCTATGGCTACACCTTC
>TRBV30|TRBD1|TRBJ1-5|NA
CAWSADRGGQPQHF
TGTGCCTGGAGTGCGGACAGGGGGGGGCAGCCCCAGCATTTT
>TRBV4-2|NA|TRBJ2-3|NA
CASSHPALGDTQYF
TGTGCCAGCAGCCACCCAGCACTAGGGGATACGCAGTATTTT
>TRBV25-1|NA|TRBJ1-5|NA
CASSGAGNQPQHF
TGTGCCAGCAGTGGTGCGGGCAATCAGCCCCAGCATTTT
>TRBV5-1|NA|TRBJ2-7|once
CASSLLRTAGVGYEQYF
TGCGCCAGCAGCTTGTTACGGACAGCCGGAGTGGGGTACGAGCAGTACTTC
>TRBV6-5|NA|TRBJ1-2|NA
CASSSTGSYGYTF
TGTGCCAGCAGCTCCACAGGGTCCTATGGCTACACCTTC
>TRBV10-3|NA|TRBJ2-7|NA
CAIGSGGNNEQYF
TGTGCCATCGGTTCAGGGGGGAACAACGAGCAGTACTTC
>TRBV7-2|NA|TRBJ1-5|NA
CASSARDGGSNQPQHF
TGTGCCAGCAGCGCCCGGGACGGGGGGAGCAATCAGCCCCAGCATTTT
>TRBV10-2|NA|TRBJ2-4|NA
CASRAGTENIQYF
TGCGCCAGCAGGGCAGGGACGGAAAACATTCAGTACTTC
>TRBV5-4|NA|TRBJ2-7|NA
CASSLAGTSTYEQYF
TGTGCCAGCAGCTTGGCCGGGACAAGCACCTACGAGCAGTACTTC
>TRBV30|NA|TRBJ1-3|NA
CAWSVKRPNKDSGNTIYF
TGTGCCTGGAGTGTAAAGAGGCCCAATAAAGACTCTGGAAACACCATATATTTT
>TRBV6-5|NA|TRBJ2-7|NA
CASSYRDTSYEQYF
TGTGCCAGCAGCTACCGGGACACTTCCTACGAGCAGTACTTC
>TRBV9|TRBD2|TRBJ2-2|NA
CASSVLPTSGVPRVTGELFF
TGTGCCAGCAGCGTATTGCCGACTAGCGGGGTGCCGAGGGTCACCGGGGAGCTGTTTTTT
>TRBV30|TRBD1|TRBJ1-6|NA
CAWSPGQNSPLHF
TGTGCCTGGAGTCCGGGACAGAATTCACCCCTCCACTTT
>TRBV5-1|NA|TRBJ1-3|NA
CASSRDSGNTIYF
TGCGCCAGCAGCAGGGACTCTGGAAACACCATATATTTT
>TRBV7-2|NA|TRBJ1-1|NA
CASSFAGRNTEAFF
TGTGCCAGCAGCTTTGCAGGGCGCAACACTGAAGCTTTCTTT
>TRBV7-2|NA|TRBJ2-1|NA
CASSLMNEQFF
TGTGCCAGCAGCTTAATGAATGAGCAGTTCTTC
>TRBV19|NA|TRBJ1-5|NA
CASSGVEYQPQHF
TGTGCCAGTAGTGGCGTGGAGTATCAGCCCCAGCATTTT
>TRBV7-2|TRBD2|TRBJ2-1|once
CASSRGLAGGSSYNEQFF
TGTGCCAGCAGCCGGGGACTAGCGGGAGGGAGCTCCTACAATGAGCAGTTCTTC
>TRBV7-9|NA|TRBJ2-1|NA
CASRPNTFDEQFF
TGTGCCAGCAGACCCAATACATTCGATGAGCAGTTCTTC
>TRBV7-2|NA|TRBJ1-2|NA
CASSLLSGGNGYTF
TGTGCCAGCAGCTTATTGTCGGGGGGCAATGGCTACACCTTC
>TRBV10-3|TRBD2|TRBJ2-7|once
CAISESTSGAGEQYF
TGTGCCATCAGTGAGTCCACTAGCGGGGCGGGCGAGCAGTACTTC
>TRBV6-5|NA|TRBJ1-5|NA
CASSYGARHSNQPQHF
TGTGCCAGCAGTTACGGGGCGCGACATAGCAATCAGCCCCAGCATTTT
>TRBV10-3|NA|TRBJ2-2|NA
CAISETRAPSGGLFF
TGTGCCATCAGTGAAACACGGGCTCCCTCCGGGGGGCTGTTTTTT
>TRBV28|NA|TRBJ2-7|NA
CASSLTRWGGFRYEQYF
TGTGCCAGCAGTTTAACCAGGTGGGGGGGCTTTCGCTACGAGCAGTACTTC
>TRBV4-1|NA|TRBJ2-3|NA
CASSLADTQYF
TGCGCCAGCAGCCTTGCAGATACGCAGTATTTT
>TRBV6-5|TRBD2|TRBJ2-7|NA
CASSLAGGPYEQYF
TGTGCCAGCAGTTTAGCGGGAGGCCCCTACGAGCAGTACTTC
>TRBV6-4|TRBD2|TRBJ2-3|NA
CASSETTSGIFTDTQYF
TGTGCCAGCAGTGAAACGACTAGCGGTATCTTCACAGATACGCAGTATTTT
>TRBV5-5|TRBD1|TRBJ2-7|NA
CASRPDRGRYEQYF
TGTGCCAGCAGACCGGACAGGGGACGTTACGAGCAGTACTTC
>TRBV10-3|TRBD1|TRBJ1-2|NA
CAISGTGGEDGYTF
TGTGCCATCAGTGGGACAGGGGGCGAAGACGGCTACACCTTC
>TRBV6-1|NA|TRBJ2-2|NA
CASLRSTGTTGELFF
TGTGCCAGCCTCCGTTCGACGGGGACCACCGGGGAGCTGTTTTTT
>TRBV6-5|NA|TRBJ2-1|NA
CASTRSNEQFF
TGTGCCAGCACCAGGTCCAATGAGCAGTTCTTC
>TRBV2|TRBD2|TRBJ2-3|NA
CASGRLAGGTDTQYF
TGTGCCAGCGGGAGACTAGCGGGGGGCACAGATACGCAGTATTTT
>TRBV7-2|NA|TRBJ1-1|NA
CASSLQGKEAFF
TGTGCCAGCAGCTTACAGGGGAAAGAGGCTTTCTTT
>TRBV5-1|NA|TRBJ2-4|NA
CASSLVPGAPKNIQYF
TGCGCCAGCAGCTTGGTTCCGGGGGCGCCCAAAAACATTCAGTACTTC
>TRBV5-4|TRBD1|TRBJ1-2|NA
CASSLDEDRGGYTF
TGTGCCAGCAGCTTGGATGAGGACAGGGGTGGCTACACCTTC
>TRBV30|NA|TRBJ1-2|NA
CAWSGSGRDGYTF
TGTGCCTGGAGTGGATCGGGCCGAGATGGCTACACCTTC
>TRBV6-6|TRBD2|TRBJ2-7|NA
CASRRLAGSNSDEQYF
TGTGCCAGCAGGCGACTAGCGGGAAGTAATAGCGACGAGCAGTACTTC
>TRBV11-3|NA|TRBJ2-7|NA
CASSSTGTYEQYF
TGTGCCAGCAGCTCCACCGGGACCTACGAGCAGTACTTC